Shown below are 28 T cell receptor beta chains from a single sample sequenced in a study of cytomegalovirus exposure and HLA in healthy donors. Amplification used 60 Vbeta primers and 13 Jbeta primers. TCRdb's copy holds only in-frame clones and misses some; the assay was immunoSEQ multiplex PCR. Here the sample spans roughly 150,000 clones, about 80% being singletons. Sequencing was performed on PBMCs. Receptors originate from a man aged 18 to 35 in good health and CMV-seropositive.

This chain connects TRBV7-9 to TRBJ1-1; TRBD1 matches at 7 bases. This CDR3 is 14 amino acids long. The V gene end was trimmed by 4 bases and the J gene end by 3 bases; junction bases not matched to a gene: 5. Germline CDR1 and CDR2: SEHNR and FQNEAQ (reference sequence). CDR3 coding DNA: TGTGCCAGCAGCTCACACAGGGGTGACACTGAAGCTTTCTTT. Translated: CASSSHRGDTEAFF.

This clone was picked up one time. The V and J genes are TRBV9 and TRBJ2-2; no definite D call. V lost 3 bases to trimming and J lost 1 base, with 7 bases between them. The CDR3 totals 14 residues. Germline CDR1 and CDR2: SGDLS and YYNGEE. In DNA, the CDR3 is TGTGCCAGCAGCGGACGACTGAACACCGGGGAGCTGTTTTTT. Protein: CASSGRLNTGELFF.

The CDR3 sequence: CALRGGNTGELFF. The CDR3 region has the DNA TGTGCCCTGCGAGGGGGAAACACCGGGGAGCTGTTTTTT. This chain links TRBV28 with TRBJ2-2; D perhaps matches TRBD1 (6 bases). The CDR3 extends over 13 amino acids. CDR1 and CDR2 (germline): MDHEN, SYDVKM. V shed 11 bases and J shed 2 bases, with 12 bases lying between them.

The rearrangement uses TRBV25-1 and TRBJ2-1; 7 bases match TRBD2. The ends lost 5 bases at V and 8 bases at J; junction bases unmatched: 15. CDR1 and CDR2 from the germline V gene are MGHDK and SYGVNS. The CDR3 is 16 residues long. This chain's CDR3 is CASSLKRGLKGHEQFF. In nucleotides, the CDR3 is TGTGCCAGCAGTCTGAAACGGGGACTAAAAGGTCATGAGCAGTTCTTC.

This chain uses TRBV4-2 with TRBJ2-1; TRBD2 aligns across 8 bases. The CDR3 runs to 15 residues. The V segment lost 7 bases and the J segment 5 bases; nucleotides outside the gene matches: 10. Germline V CDR1 and CDR2: LGHNA, YNFKEQ. The CDR3 bases are TGTGCCAGCAACAATCTCGGGACTAGTGACAATGAGCAGTTCTTC. This translates into CASNNLGTSDNEQFF.

J is TRBJ1-3 and V is TRBV7-6, with 9 bases identical to TRBD1. This CDR3 has 14 amino acids. Germline trimming cut 5 bases from V and 10 bases from J; bases unmatched to any gene: 9. Germline CDR1 and CDR2: SGHVS and FNYEAQ. The CDR3 reads CASSPLTGGVTIYF. CDR3 bases: TGTGCCAGCAGCCCTTTGACAGGGGGGGTGACCATATATTTT.

The chain recombines TRBV2 with TRBJ2-1; TRBD2 might be the D (5 bases). The CDR3 extends over 12 amino acids. Looked up from germline, CDR1 is SNHLY and CDR2 is FYNNEI. The ends were cut back, 6 bases at V and 6 bases at J, with 9 bases in the middle. The CDR3 region has the DNA TGTGCCAGCAGCGTACTAGTCAATGAGCAGTTCTTC. It is translated as CASSVLVNEQFF.

This chain uses TRBV5-4 with TRBJ1-4; TRBD1 agrees at 7 bases. The CDR3 loop spans 13 amino acids. The germline gives CDR1 SGHNT, CDR2 YYREEE (reference sequence). Unmatched junction bases numbered 5, after V lost 4 bases and J lost 8 bases. In nucleotides, the CDR3 is TGTGCCAGCAGCCTTCCGGGACAGGAAAAACTGTTTTTT. Amino acids: CASSLPGQEKLFF.

This clone has only one observation. The DNA of the CDR3 is TGTGCCAGTTCCACAGGGGCTATCTCCTACGAGCAGTACTTC. This translates into CASSTGAISYEQYF. The gene calls are TRBV19 and TRBJ2-7, with 7 bases aligning to TRBD1. The CDR3 length is 14 residues. V dropped 8 bases and J dropped 0; count of bases not matched to a gene: 7. Germline V gives CDR1 LNHDA, CDR2 SQIVND (reference sequence).

In the case of this clone: A junction boundary mismatches the germline segment, possibly from a read error. The chain combines TRBV7-7 with TRBJ2-5; D is unresolved. CDR3 length equals 16 residues. Germline V lookup: CDR1 SSHAT, CDR2 FNYEAQ (reference sequence). DNA for the CDR3: TGTGCTAGCAGCTTAGTGGGCAACCTTGGCCAAGAGACCCAGTACTTC. Its translation is CASSLVGNLGQETQYF.

The rearrangement links TRBV11-2 to TRBJ2-7, with 9 bases fitting TRBD1. This CDR3 region has 15 residues. The germline V gene has CDR1 SGHAT and CDR2 FQNNGV. V trimming: 6 bases; J trimming: 5 bases; junction bases outside the gene matches: 11. The DNA for the CDR3 is TGTGCCAGCAGACGTCCGGGACAGGGTGCCCACGAGCAGTACTTC. This translates into CASRRPGQGAHEQYF.

The chain combines TRBV19 with TRBJ2-7; 8 nucleotides line up with TRBD2. Losses at the gene ends were 5 bases for V and 2 bases for J; bases not matched to a gene: 11. CDR1 is LNHDA, CDR2 SQIVND, per germline (reference sequence). The CDR3 has 16 residues. The CDR3 DNA reads TGTGCCAGTAGTCCCCGTCGGGGGGGTTATGCCTACGAGCAGTACTTC. Protein sequence: CASSPRRGGYAYEQYF.

Written as DNA, the CDR3 is TGTGCCAGCAGCCCCCTTGGAGGAGACTGGGCTTTCTTT. Its translation is CASSPLGGDWAFF. This chain links TRBV7-6 with TRBJ1-1; D is ambiguous. This CDR3 contains 13 residues. Trimming cost V 5 bases and J 11 bases, with 18 bases left between them. Germline V lookup: CDR1 SGHVS, CDR2 FNYEAQ.

This chain uses TRBV2 with TRBJ1-2; no definite D call. CDR1 is SNHLY, CDR2 FYNNEI, per germline. V was trimmed by 8 bases and J by 7 bases, leaving 17 bases between them. The CDR3 covers 13 residues. CDR3 amino acids: CASYGGRGGGYTF. DNA of the CDR3: TGTGCCAGCTACGGCGGCCGAGGAGGTGGCTACACCTTC. The entire variable domain, with the rest obtained from reference TRBV2 and TRBJ1-2, is as follows: EPEVTQTPSHQVTQMGQEVILRCVPISNHLYFYWYRQILGQKVEFLVSFYNNEISEKSEIFDDQFSVERPDGSNFTLKIRSTKLEDSAMYFCASYGGRGGGYTFGSGTRLTVV.

The chain joins TRBV6-5 to TRBJ1-1; possibly TRBD1 for D (6 bases). Trimming removed 7 bases from V and 5 bases from J, with 20 bases in between. This CDR3 is built from 15 residues. The germline V gene encodes CDR1 MNHEY and CDR2 SVGAGI. Here the CDR3 reads CASMRQAQWGTEAFF. The CDR3 DNA sequence: TGTGCCAGCATGCGACAGGCCCAATGGGGAACTGAAGCTTTCTTT.

The V gene is TRBV6-8, the J gene TRBJ1-2, with TRBD1 as a possible D gene (6 bases). Trimming took 2 bases from V and 4 from J, leaving 14 bases between them. CDR3 length: 15 amino acids. Germline V lookup: CDR1 MNHGY, CDR2 SAAAGT. DNA of the CDR3: TGTGCCAGCAGTTACCGACAGGAGCCCCTCTATGGCTACACCTTC. This sequence encodes CASSYRQEPLYGYTF.

The chain carries TRBV7-2 and TRBJ2-1; a possible D gene is TRBD2 (5 bases). The length of the CDR3 is 14 residues. Germline CDR1 reads SGHTA; CDR2 reads FQGNSA. V dropped 0 bases and J dropped 4 bases, with 7 bases sitting between them. CDR3 DNA sequence: TGTGCCAGCAGCTTAGCGGGGAGTTACAATGAGCAGTTCTTC. Residues: CASSLAGSYNEQFF.

The chain has TRBV5-8 and TRBJ1-5, with D unresolved. Between the trimmed V and J ends, which lost 3 bases and 5 bases, there was a span of 6 bases. Germline CDR1 and CDR2: SGHTS and YDEGEE. This CDR3 has 12 amino acids. This CDR3 reads CASSYRDQPQHF. The CDR3 DNA reads as TGTGCCAGCAGCTACCGCGATCAGCCCCAGCATTTT.

This clone has a handful of counts. In nucleotides, the CDR3 is TGTGCCAGCAGCTCTCCGGGACTCTCGTCGTTTGACACCGGGGAGCTGTTTTTT. The encoded protein is CASSSPGLSSFDTGELFF. V is TRBV11-3 and J is TRBJ2-2, with TRBD2 as a possible D gene (6 bases). The length of the CDR3 is 18 residues. Germline lookup yields CDR1 SGHNT and CDR2 YENEEA. V lost 4 bases and J lost 3, with 21 bases in between.

The gene calls are TRBV6-5 and TRBJ2-2, with 12 bases fitting TRBD1. This CDR3 is built from 15 residues. V trimming: 8 bases; J trimming: 6 bases; junction bases outside the gene matches: 7. Germline CDR1 MNHEY, CDR2 SVGAGI. The chain's CDR3 is CASDSGTGGAGELFF. The CDR3 DNA reads as TGTGCCAGCGACTCCGGGACAGGGGGCGCCGGGGAGCTGTTTTTT.

V and J are TRBV7-9 and TRBJ1-1; 7 bases match TRBD1. This CDR3 spans 13 amino acids. J was trimmed by 1 base and V by 8 bases; bases with no gene match: 4. Germline CDR1 is SEHNR and CDR2 is FQNEAQ (reference sequence). This CDR3 reads CASVQGTNTEAFF. The CDR3 coding sequence is TGTGCCAGCGTACAGGGGACGAACACTGAAGCTTTCTTT.

The V call is TRBV5-1, the J call TRBJ2-3, with 14 bases fitting TRBD2. V lost 4 bases to trimming and J lost 3 bases; unmatched junction nucleotides: 4. The CDR3 runs 16 residues. Germline V gives CDR1 SGHRS, CDR2 YFSETQ. The CDR3 is CASSLGTSGRTDTQYF. The CDR3 DNA is TGCGCCAGCAGCCTGGGGACTAGCGGGAGAACAGATACGCAGTATTTT.

The genes are TRBV15 and TRBJ2-2; TRBD1 is a possible D gene (6 bases). This CDR3 is 15 amino acids long. CDR1 is LNHNV and CDR2 is YYDKDF in the germline V gene (reference sequence). Trimming cost V 3 bases and J 4 bases, with 12 bases left between them. The CDR3 bases are TGTGCCACCAGCAGGTACAGGGAATCCACCGGGGAGCTGTTTTTT. Translating gives CATSRYRESTGELFF.

V usage is TRBV15 and J usage is TRBJ2-1; 7 positions match TRBD1. Per germline, CDR1 LNHNV and CDR2 YYDKDF (reference sequence). The length of the CDR3 is 13 residues. Unmatched junction bases numbered 7, after V lost 4 bases and J lost 10 bases. The CDR3 is CATSTRDSQEQFF. DNA for the CDR3: TGTGCCACCAGCACCCGGGACAGTCAAGAGCAGTTCTTC. Based on the CDR3 plus reference TRBV15 and TRBJ2-1, the full variable domain is DAMVIQNPRYQVTQFGKPVTLSCSQTLNHNVMYWYQQKSSQAPKLLFHYYDKDFNNEADTPDNFQSRRPNTSFCFLDIRSPGLGDTAMYLCATSTRDSQEQFFGPGTRLTVL.

The genes are TRBV30 and TRBJ1-5; 7 positions match TRBD1. V lost 5 bases to trimming and J lost 1 base; unmatched junction nucleotides: 8. This CDR3 has 15 amino acids. Germline V CDR1 and CDR2: GTSNPN, SVGIG (reference sequence). DNA for the CDR3: TGTGCCTGGCGGAGACAGGGTAGGAGCAATCAGCCCCAGCATTTT. This translates into CAWRRQGRSNQPQHF.

This rearrangement joins TRBV6-5 to TRBJ2-7, with 9 nucleotides matching TRBD1. From germline, CDR1 is MNHEY and CDR2 SVGAGI. The CDR3 consists of 13 residues. The ends lost 6 bases at V and 3 bases at J; junction bases unmatched: 3. Here the CDR3 reads CASRGTGNYEQYF. The CDR3 DNA follows: TGTGCCAGCAGAGGGACAGGGAACTACGAGCAGTACTTC.

The rearrangement uses TRBV7-9 and TRBJ2-7; D call uncertain. The CDR3 runs 13 residues. The ends were cut back, 5 bases at V and 1 base at J, with 9 bases in the middle. In germline, CDR1 is SEHNR, CDR2 FQNEAQ (reference sequence). The CDR3 nucleotides are TGTGCCAGCAGCCAAACGGGTTCCTACGAGCAGTACTTC. Translated, it gives CASSQTGSYEQYF.

The chain combines TRBV6-6 with TRBJ2-7, with TRBD1 identical over 7 bases. Trimming cost V 4 bases and J 1 base; bases outside gene matches: 1. The germline V gene has CDR1 MNHNY and CDR2 SVGAGI (reference sequence). This CDR3 has 13 residues. This CDR3 reads CASSWDSSYEQYF. The CDR3 DNA sequence: TGTGCCAGCAGTTGGGACAGTTCCTACGAGCAGTACTTC.